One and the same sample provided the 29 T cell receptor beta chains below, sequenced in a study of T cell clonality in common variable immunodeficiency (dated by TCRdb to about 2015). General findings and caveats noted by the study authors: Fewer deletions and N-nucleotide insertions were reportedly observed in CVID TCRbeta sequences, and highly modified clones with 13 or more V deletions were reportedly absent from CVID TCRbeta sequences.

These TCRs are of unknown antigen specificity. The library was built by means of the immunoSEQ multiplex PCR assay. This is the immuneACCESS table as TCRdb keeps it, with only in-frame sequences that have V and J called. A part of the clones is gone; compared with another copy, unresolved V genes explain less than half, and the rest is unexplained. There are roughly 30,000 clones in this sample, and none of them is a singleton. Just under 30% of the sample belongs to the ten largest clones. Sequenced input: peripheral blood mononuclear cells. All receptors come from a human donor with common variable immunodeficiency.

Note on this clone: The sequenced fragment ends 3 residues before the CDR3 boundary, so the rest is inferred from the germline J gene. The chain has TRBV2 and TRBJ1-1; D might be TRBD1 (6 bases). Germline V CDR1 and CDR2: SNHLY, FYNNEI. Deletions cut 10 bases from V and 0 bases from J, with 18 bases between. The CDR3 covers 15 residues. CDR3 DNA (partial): TGTGCCACCCTCCGATTACAGGGATTGAACACTGAA. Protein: CATLRLQGLNTE. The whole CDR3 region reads CATLRLQGLNTEAFF. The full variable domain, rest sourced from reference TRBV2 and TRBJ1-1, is EPEVTQTPSHQVTQMGQEVILRCVPISNHLYFYWYRQILGQKVEFLVSFYNNEISEKSEIFDDQFSVERPDGSNFTLKIRSTKLEDSAMYFCATLRLQGLNTEAFFGQGTRLTVV.

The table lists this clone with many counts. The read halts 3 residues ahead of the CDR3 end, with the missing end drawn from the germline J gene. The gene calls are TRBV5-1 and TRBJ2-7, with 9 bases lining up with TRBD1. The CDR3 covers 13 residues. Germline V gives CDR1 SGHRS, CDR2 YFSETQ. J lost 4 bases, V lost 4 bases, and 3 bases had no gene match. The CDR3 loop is CASSGTGWYEQYF. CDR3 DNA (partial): TGCGCCAGCAGCGGGACAGGGTGGTACGAG.

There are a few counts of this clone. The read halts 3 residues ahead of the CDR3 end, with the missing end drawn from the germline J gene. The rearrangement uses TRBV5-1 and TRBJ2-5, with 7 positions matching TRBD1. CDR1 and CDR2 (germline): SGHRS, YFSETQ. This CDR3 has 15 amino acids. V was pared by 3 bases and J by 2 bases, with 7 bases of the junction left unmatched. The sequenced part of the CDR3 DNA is TGCGCCAGCAGCTCCGACAGGGTGGGTCAAGAGACC. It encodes CASSSDRVGQET. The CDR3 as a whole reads CASSSDRVGQETQYF.

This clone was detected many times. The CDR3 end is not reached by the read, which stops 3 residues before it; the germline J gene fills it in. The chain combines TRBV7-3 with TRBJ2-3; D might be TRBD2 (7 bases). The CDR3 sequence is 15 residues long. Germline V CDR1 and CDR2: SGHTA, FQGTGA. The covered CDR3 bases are TGTGCCAGCAGCCCCCCTGGGGGGGGGCCCCCTCCG. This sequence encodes CASSPPGGGPPP. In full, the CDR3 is CASSPPGGGPPPQYF.

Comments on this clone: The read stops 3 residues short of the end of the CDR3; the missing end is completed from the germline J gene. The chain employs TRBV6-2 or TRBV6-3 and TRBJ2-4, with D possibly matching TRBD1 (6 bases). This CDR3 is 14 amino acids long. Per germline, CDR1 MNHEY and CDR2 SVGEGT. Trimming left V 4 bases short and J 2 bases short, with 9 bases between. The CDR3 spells CASSLGGTKNIQYF. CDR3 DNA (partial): TGTGCCAGCAGTTTAGGGGGAACCAAAAACATT.

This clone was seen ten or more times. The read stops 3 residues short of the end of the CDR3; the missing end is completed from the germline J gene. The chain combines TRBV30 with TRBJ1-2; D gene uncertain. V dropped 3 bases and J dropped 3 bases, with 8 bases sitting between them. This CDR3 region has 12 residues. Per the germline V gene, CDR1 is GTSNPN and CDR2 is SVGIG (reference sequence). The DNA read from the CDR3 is TGTGCCTGGAGCCCTCAGGACTATGGC. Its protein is CAWSPQDYG. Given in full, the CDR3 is CAWSPQDYGYTF. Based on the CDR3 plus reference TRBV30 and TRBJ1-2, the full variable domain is SQTIHQWPATLVQPVGSPLSLECTVEGTSNPNLYWYRQAAGRGLQLLFYSVGIGQISSEVPQNLSASRPQDRQFILSSKKLLLSDSGFYLCAWSPQDYGYTFGSGTRLTVV.

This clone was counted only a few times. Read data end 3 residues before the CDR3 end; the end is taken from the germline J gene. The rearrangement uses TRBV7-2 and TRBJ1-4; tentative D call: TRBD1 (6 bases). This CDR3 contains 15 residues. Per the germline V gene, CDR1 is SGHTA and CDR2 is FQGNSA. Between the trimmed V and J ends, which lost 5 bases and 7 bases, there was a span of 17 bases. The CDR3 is CASSLRQVGGEKLFF. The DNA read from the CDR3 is TGTGCCAGCAGCCTAAGACAGGTTGGAGGTGAAAAA.

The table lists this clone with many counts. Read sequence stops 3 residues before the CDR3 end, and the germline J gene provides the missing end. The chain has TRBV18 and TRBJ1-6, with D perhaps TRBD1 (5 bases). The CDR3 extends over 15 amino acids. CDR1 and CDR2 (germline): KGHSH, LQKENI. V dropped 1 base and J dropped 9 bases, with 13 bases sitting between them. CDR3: CASSPQGYQGSPLHF. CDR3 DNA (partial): TGTGCCAGCTCACCACAGGGCTACCAGGGTTCACCC. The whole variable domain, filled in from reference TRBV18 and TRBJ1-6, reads NAGVMQNPRHLVRRRGQEARLRCSPMKGHSHVYWYRQLPEEGLKFMVYLQKENIIDESGMPKERFSAEFPKEGPSILRIQQVVRGDSAAYFCASSPQGYQGSPLHFGNGTRLTVT.

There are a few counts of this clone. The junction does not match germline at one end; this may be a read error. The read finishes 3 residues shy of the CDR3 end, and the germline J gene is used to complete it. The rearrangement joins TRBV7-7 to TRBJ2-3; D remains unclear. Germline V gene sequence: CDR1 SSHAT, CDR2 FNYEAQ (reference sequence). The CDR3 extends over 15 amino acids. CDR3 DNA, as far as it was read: TGTGCTAGCAGCTTTTCCGCGGCTAGCACAGATACG. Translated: CASSFSAASTDT. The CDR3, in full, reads CASSFSAASTDTQYF.

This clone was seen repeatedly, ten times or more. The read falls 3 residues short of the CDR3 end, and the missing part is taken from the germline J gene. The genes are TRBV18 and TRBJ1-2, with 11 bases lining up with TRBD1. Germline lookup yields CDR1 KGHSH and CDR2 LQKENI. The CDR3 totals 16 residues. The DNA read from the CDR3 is TGTGCCAGCTCACCGCAAAGCCGGGACAGGGGGGCTCTC. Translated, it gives CASSPQSRDRGAL. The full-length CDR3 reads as CASSPQSRDRGALYTF.

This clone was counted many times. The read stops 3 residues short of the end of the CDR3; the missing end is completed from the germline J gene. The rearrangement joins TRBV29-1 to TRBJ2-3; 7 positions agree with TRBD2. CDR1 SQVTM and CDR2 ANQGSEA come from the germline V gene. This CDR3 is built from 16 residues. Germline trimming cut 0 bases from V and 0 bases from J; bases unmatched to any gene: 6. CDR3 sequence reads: CSVEDRLAVSTDTQYF. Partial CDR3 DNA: TGCAGCGTTGAAGATCGCCTAGCGGTAAGCACAGATACG.

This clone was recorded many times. CDR3 protein: CSAPASGGENTQYF. CDR3 DNA (partial): TGCAGTGCTCCAGCTAGCGGGGGGGAAAATACG. The chain carries TRBV20-1 and TRBJ2-3; 12 nucleotides line up with TRBD2. From the germline J gene comes the end of the CDR3, since the read stops 3 residues before it. Germline-derived CDR1 and CDR2 are DFQATT and SNEGSKA (reference sequence). Trimming removed 5 bases from V and 7 bases from J; junction bases left unmatched: 7. The CDR3 extends over 14 amino acids.

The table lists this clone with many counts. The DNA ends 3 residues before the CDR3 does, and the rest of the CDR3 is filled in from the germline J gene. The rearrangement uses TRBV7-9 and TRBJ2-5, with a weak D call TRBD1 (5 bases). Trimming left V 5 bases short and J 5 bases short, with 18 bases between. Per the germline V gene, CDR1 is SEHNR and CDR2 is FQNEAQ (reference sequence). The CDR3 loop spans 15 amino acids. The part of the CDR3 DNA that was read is TGTGCCAGCAGCCCCCCTCTGAGTCAGGGCGAGACC. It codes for CASSPPLSQGET. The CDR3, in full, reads CASSPPLSQGETQYF.

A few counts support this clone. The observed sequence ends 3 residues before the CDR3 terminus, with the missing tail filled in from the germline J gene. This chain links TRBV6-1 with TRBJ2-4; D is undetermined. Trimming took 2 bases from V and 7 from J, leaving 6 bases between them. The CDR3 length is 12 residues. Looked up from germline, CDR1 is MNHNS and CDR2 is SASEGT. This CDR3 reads CASSESGNIQYF. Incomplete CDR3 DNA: TGTGCCAGCAGTGAATCCGGGAACATT.

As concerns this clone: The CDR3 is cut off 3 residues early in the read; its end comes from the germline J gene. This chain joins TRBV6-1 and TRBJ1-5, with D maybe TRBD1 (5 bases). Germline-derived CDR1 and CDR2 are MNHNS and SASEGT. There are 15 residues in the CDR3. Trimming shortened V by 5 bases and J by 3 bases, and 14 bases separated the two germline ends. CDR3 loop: CASSKGPGNNQPQHF. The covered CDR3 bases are TGTGCCAGCAGTAAAGGTCCAGGGAACAATCAGCCC.

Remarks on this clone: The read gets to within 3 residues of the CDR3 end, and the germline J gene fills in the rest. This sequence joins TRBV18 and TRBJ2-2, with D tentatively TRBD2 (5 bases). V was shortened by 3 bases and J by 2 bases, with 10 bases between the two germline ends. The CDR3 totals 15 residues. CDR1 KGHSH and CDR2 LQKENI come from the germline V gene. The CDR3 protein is CASSPASQNTGELFF. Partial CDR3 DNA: TGTGCCAGCTCACCGGCTAGCCAAAACACCGGGGAG. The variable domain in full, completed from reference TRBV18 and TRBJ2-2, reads NAGVMQNPRHLVRRRGQEARLRCSPMKGHSHVYWYRQLPEEGLKFMVYLQKENIIDESGMPKERFSAEFPKEGPSILRIQQVVRGDSAAYFCASSPASQNTGELFFGEGSRLTVL.

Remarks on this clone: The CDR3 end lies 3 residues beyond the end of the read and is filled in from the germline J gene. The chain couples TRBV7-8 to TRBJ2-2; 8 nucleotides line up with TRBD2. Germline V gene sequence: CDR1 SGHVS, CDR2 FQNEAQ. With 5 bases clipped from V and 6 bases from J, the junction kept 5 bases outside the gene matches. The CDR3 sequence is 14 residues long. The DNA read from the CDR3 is TGTGCCAGCAGCGGGACTAGATTTGCCGGGGAG. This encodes CASSGTRFAGE. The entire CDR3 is CASSGTRFAGELFF.

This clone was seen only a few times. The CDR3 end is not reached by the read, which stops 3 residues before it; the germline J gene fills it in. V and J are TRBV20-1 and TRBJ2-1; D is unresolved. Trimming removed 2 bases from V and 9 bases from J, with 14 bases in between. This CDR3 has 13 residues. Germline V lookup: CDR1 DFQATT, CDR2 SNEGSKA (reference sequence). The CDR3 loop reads CSARSVMLGEQFF. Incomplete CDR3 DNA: TGCAGTGCTAGAAGCGTAATGTTGGGTGAG.

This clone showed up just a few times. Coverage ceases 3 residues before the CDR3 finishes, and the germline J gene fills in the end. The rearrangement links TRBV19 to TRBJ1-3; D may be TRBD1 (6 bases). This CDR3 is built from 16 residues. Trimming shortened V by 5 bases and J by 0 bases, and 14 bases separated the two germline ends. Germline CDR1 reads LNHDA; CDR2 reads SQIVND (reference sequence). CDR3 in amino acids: CASSPSTGPSGNTIYF. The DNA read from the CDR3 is TGTGCCAGTAGTCCCTCCACAGGGCCCTCTGGAAACACC.

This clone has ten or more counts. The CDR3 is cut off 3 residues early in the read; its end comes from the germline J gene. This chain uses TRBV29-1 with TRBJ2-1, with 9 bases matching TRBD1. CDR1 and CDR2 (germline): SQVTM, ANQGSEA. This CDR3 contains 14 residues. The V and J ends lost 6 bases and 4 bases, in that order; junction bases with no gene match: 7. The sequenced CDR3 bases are TGCAGCGTGGGGGGACAGGGTGTATACAATGAG. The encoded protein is CSVGGQGVYNE. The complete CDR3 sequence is CSVGGQGVYNEQFF.

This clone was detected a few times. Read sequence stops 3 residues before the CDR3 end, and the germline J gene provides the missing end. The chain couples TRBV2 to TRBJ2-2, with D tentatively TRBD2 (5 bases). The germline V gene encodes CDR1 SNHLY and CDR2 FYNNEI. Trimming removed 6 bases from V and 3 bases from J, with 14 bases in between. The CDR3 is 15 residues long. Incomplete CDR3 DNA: TGTGCCAGCAGGCGGACTTTGGGATACACCGGGGAG. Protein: CASRRTLGYTGE. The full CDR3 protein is CASRRTLGYTGELFF.

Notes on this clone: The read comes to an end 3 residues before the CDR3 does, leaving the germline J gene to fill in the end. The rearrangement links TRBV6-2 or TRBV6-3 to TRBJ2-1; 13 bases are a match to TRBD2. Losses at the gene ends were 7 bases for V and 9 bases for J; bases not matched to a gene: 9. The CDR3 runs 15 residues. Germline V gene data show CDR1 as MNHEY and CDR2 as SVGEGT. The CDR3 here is CASTHTSGGAIEQFF. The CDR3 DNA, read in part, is TGTGCCAGCACCCACACTAGCGGGGGGGCAATTGAG.

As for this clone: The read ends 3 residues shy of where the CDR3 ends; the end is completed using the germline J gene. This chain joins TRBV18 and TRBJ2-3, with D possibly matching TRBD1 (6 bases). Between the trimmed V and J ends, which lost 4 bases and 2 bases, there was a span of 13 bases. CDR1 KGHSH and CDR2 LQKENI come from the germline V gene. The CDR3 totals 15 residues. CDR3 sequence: CASSQRQAHTDTQYF. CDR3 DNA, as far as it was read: TGTGCCAGCTCACAACGACAGGCCCACACAGATACG.

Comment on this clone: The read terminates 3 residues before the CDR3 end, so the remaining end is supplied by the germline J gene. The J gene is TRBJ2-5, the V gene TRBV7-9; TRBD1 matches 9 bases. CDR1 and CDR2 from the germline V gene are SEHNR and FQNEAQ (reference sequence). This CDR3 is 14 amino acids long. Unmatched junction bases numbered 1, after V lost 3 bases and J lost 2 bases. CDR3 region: CASSFGQGQETQYF. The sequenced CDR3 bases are TGTGCCAGCAGCTTCGGACAGGGGCAAGAGACC.

The DNA read from the CDR3 is TGTGCCAGCAGCCCCGGGACAGGGCAAGAAAAA. As protein: CASSPGTGQEK. The whole CDR3 sequence is CASSPGTGQEKLFF. The rearrangement joins TRBV7-9 to TRBJ1-4; TRBD1 agrees at 9 bases. The CDR3 end falls 3 residues outside the read, so it is completed with the germline J gene. From germline, CDR1 is SEHNR and CDR2 FQNEAQ (reference sequence). This CDR3 has 14 residues. J was trimmed by 8 bases and V by 5 bases; bases with no gene match: 6.

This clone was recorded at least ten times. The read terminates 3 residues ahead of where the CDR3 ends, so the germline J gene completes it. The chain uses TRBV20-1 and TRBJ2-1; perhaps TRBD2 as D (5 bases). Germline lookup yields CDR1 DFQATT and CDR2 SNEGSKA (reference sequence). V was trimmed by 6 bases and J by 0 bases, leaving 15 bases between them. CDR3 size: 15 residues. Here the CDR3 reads CSADSGESSYNEQFF. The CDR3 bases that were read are TGCAGTGCCGACTCCGGGGAATCCTCCTACAATGAG.

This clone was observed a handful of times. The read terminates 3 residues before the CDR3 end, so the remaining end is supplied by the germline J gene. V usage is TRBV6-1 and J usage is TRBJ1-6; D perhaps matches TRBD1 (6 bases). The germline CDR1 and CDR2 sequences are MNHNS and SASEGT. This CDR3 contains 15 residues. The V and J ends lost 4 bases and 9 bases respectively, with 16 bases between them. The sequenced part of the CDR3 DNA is TGTGCCAGCAGTGGCGAACAGGGAGGCGGTTCACCC. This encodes CASSGEQGGGSP. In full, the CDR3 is CASSGEQGGGSPLHF.

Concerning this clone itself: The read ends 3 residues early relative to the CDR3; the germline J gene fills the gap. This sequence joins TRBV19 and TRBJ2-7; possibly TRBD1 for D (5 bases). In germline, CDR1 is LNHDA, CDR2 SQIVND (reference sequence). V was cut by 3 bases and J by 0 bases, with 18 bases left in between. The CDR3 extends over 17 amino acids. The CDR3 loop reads CASSIALTESFSYEQYF. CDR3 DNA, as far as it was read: TGTGCCAGTAGTATTGCCCTGACAGAATCTTTCTCCTACGAG.

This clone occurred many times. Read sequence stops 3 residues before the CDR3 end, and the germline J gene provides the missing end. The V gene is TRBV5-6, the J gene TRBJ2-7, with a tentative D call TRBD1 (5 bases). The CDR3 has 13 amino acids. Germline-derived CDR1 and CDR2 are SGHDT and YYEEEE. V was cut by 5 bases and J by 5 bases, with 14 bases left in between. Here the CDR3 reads CASSFLTRDEQYF. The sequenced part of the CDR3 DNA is TGTGCCAGCAGTTTCCTGACCAGGGACGAG.